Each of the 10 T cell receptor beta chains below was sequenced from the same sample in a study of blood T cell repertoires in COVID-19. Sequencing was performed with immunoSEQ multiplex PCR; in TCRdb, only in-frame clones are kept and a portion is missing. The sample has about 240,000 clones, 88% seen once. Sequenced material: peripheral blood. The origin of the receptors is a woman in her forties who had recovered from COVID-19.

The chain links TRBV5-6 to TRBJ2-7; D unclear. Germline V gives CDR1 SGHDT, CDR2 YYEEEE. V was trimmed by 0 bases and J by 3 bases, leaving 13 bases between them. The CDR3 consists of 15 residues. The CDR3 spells CASSLGSAGHYEQYV. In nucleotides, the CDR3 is TGTGCCAGCAGCTTGGGTTCGGCAGGCCACTACGAGCAGTACGTC.

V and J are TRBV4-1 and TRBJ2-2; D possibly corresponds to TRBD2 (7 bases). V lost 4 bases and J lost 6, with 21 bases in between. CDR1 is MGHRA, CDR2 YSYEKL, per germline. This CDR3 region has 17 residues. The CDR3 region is CASSPPPGRGAPGELFF. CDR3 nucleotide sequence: TGCGCCAGCAGCCCACCCCCGGGACGGGGGGCTCCCGGGGAGCTGTTTTTT.

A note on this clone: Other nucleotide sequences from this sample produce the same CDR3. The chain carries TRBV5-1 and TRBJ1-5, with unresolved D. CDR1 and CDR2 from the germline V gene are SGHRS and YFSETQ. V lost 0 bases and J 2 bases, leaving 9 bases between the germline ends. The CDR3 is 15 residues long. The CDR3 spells CASSLGTGGNQPQHF. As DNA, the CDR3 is TGCGCCAGCAGCTTGGGAACTGGTGGCAATCAGCCCCAGCATTTT.

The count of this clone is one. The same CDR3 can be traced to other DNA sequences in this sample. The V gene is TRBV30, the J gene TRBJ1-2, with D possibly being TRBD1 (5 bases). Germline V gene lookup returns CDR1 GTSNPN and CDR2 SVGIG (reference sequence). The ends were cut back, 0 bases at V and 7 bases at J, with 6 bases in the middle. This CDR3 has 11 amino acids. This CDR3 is CAWSVGAGYTF. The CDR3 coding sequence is TGTGCCTGGAGTGTAGGGGCTGGCTACACCTTC.

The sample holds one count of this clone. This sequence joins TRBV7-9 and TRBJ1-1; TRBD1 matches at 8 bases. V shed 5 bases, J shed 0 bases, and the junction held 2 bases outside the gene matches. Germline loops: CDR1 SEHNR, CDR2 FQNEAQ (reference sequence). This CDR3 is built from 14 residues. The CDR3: CASSRDRMNTEAFF. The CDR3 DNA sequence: TGTGCCAGCAGCCGGGACAGGATGAACACTGAAGCTTTCTTT.

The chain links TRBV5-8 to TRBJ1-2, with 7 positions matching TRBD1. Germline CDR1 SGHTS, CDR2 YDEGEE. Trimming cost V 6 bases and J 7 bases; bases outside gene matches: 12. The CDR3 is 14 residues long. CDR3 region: CASNPNRGWGGYTF. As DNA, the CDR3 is TGTGCCAGCAACCCCAACAGGGGCTGGGGTGGCTACACCTTC.

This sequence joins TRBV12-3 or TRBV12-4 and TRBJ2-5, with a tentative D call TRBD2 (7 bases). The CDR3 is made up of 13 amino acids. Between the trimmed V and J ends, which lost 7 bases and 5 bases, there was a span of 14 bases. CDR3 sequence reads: CASTRGGVETQYF. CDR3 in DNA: TGTGCCAGCACAAGGGGGGGAGTGGAGACCCAGTACTTC.

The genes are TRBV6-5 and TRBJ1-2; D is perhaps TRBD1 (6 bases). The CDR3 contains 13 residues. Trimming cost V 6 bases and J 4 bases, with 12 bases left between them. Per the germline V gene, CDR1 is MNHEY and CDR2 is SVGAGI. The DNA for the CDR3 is TGTGCCAGCAGGCCGGGGGGGGCCTATGGCTACACCTTC. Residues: CASRPGGAYGYTF.

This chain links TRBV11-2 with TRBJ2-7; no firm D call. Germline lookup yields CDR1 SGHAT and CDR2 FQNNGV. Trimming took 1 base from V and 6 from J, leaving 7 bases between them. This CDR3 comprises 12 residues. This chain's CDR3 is CASSLAFSEQYF. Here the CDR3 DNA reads TGTGCCAGCAGCTTAGCTTTTTCCGAGCAGTACTTC.

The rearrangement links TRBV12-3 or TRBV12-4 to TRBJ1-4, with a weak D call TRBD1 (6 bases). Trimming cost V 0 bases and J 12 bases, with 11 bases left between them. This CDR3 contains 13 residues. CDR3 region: CASSLAGPGELFF. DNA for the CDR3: TGTGCCAGCAGTTTAGCAGGGCCAGGGGAACTGTTTTTT.